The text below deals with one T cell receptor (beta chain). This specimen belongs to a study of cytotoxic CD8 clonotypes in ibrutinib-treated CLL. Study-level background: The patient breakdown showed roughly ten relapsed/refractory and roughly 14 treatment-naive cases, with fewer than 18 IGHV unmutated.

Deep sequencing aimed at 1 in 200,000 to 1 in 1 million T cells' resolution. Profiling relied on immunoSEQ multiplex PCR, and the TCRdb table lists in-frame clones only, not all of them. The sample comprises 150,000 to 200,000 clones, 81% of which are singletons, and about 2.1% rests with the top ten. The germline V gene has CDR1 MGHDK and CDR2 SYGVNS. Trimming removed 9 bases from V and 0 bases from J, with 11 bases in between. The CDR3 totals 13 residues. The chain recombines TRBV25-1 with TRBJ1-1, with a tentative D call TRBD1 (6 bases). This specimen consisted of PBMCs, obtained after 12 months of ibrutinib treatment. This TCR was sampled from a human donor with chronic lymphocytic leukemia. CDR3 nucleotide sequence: TGTGCCAGTGTGGACAGTATGAACACTGAAGCTTTCTTT. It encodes CASVDSMNTEAFF.